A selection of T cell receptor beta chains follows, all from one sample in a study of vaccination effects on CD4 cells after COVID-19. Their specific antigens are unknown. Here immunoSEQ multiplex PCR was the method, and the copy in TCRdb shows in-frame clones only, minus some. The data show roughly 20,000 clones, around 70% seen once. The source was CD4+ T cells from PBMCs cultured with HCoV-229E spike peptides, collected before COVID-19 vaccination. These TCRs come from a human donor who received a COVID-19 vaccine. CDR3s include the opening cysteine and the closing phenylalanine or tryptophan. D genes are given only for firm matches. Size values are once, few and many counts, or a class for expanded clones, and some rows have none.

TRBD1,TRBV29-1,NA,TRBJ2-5,CSVFRTGGFGETQYF,TGCAGCGTTTTCCGGACAGGGGGCTTCGGTGAGACCCAGTACTTC
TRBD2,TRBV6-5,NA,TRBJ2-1,CASRWTSGRSEQFF,TGTGCCAGCAGATGGACTAGCGGGAGGAGTGAGCAGTTCTTC
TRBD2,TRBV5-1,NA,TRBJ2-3,CASSPLRSGGTDTQYF,TGCGCCAGCAGCCCCCTGCGTTCGGGGGGAACAGATACGCAGTATTTT
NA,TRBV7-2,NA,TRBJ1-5,CASSFTYSNQPQHF,TGTGCCAGCAGCTTTACCTATAGCAATCAGCCCCAGCATTTT
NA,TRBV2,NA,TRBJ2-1,CASTQVGSRGEQFF,TGTGCCAGCACCCAAGTCGGGTCTCGCGGTGAGCAGTTCTTC
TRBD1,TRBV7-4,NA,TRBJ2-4,CASSSPTGGGKNIQYF,TGTGCCAGCAGCTCGCCCACAGGGGGCGGCAAAAACATTCAGTACTTC
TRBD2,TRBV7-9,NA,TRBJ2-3,CASSPPGLGGDTQYF,TGTGCCAGCAGCCCTCCGGGACTAGGGGGAGATACGCAGTATTTT
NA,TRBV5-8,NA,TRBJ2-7,CASSPHPLVSYEQYF,TGTGCCAGCAGCCCTCACCCGCTGGTCTCCTACGAGCAGTACTTC
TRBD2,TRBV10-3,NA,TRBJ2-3,CAIRGTSGPRGTDTQYF,TGTGCCATCAGGGGGACTAGCGGGCCCCGCGGAACAGATACGCAGTATTTT
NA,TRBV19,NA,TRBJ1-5,CASSMGLNQPQHF,TGTGCCAGTAGTATGGGACTCAATCAGCCCCAGCATTTT
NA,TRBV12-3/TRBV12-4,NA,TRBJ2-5,CASSLQGQETQYF,TGTGCCAGCAGTTTACAGGGGCAAGAGACCCAGTACTTC
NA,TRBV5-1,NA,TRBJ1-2,CASSQGLQGYTF,TGCGCCAGCAGCCAAGGCCTACAGGGCTACACCTTC
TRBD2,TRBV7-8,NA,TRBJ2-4,CASSPGIYGTSGRIAKNIQYF,TGTGCCAGCAGCCCAGGAATATACGGGACTAGCGGGAGGATAGCCAAAAACATTCAGTACTTC
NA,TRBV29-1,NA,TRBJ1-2,CSVLDPGVYGYTF,TGCAGCGTTTTGGACCCGGGGGTCTATGGCTACACCTTC
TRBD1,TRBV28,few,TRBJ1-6,CASSLRNRGPRGSPLHF,TGTGCCAGCAGTTTAAGGAACAGGGGCCCACGGGGGTCACCCCTCCACTTT
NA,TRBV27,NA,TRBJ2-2,CATRRAGELFF,TGTGCCACCCGGAGGGCCGGGGAGCTGTTTTTT
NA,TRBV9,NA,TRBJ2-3,CASSVVTDTQYF,TGTGCCAGCAGCGTAGTCACAGATACGCAGTATTTT
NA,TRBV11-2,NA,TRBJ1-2,CASSSMDSRYGYTF,TGTGCCAGCAGCTCCATGGACAGCAGATATGGCTACACCTTC
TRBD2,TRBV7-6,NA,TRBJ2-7,CASSSGGSGRNFQQYF,TGTGCCAGCAGCAGCGGGGGTAGCGGGAGGAACTTCCAGCAGTACTTC
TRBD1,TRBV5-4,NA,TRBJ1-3,CASSRSGTGGNTIYF,TGTGCCAGCAGTCGAAGCGGGACAGGGGGAAACACCATATATTTT
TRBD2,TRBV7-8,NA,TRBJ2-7,CASSLEREVGYF,TGTGCCAGCAGCTTAGAGCGGGAGGTGGGGTACTTC
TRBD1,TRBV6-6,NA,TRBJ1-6,CASSPMGQNNSPLHF,TGTGCCAGCAGTCCCATGGGACAGAATAATTCACCCCTCCACTTT
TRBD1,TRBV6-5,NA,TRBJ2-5,CASSKTGLPQETQYF,TGTGCCAGCAGTAAGACAGGGCTTCCCCAAGAGACCCAGTACTTC
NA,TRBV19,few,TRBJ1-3,CASSMTTFSGNTIYF,TGTGCCAGTAGTATGACGACATTTTCAGGAAACACCATATATTTT
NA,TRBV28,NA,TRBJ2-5,CASSRGQSQETQYF,TGTGCCAGCAGTCGAGGACAGTCTCAAGAGACCCAGTACTTC
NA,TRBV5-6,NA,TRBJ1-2,CASSGVDRPYGYTF,TGTGCCAGCAGCGGAGTGGACAGACCTTATGGCTACACCTTC
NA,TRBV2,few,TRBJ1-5,CASSTGSNQPQHF,TGTGCCAGCAGTACAGGGAGCAATCAGCCCCAGCATTTT
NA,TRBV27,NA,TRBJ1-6,CASSFGQSGTLLSPLHF,TGTGCCAGCAGTTTTGGCCAAAGCGGGACTCTACTTTCACCCCTCCACTTT
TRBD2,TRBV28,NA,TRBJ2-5,CASSLSGGSETQYF,TGTGCCAGCAGTTTAAGCGGGGGCAGTGAGACCCAGTACTTC
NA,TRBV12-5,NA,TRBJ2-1,CASGLGRQSEQFF,TGTGCTAGTGGTTTGGGGCGACAGAGTGAGCAGTTCTTC
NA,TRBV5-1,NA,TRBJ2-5,CASSLGGGETQYF,TGCGCCAGCAGCTTGGGTGGAGGGGAGACCCAGTACTTC
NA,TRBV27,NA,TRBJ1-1,CASSFSVSNTEAFF,TGTGCCAGCAGTTTTTCGGTCTCGAACACTGAAGCTTTCTTT